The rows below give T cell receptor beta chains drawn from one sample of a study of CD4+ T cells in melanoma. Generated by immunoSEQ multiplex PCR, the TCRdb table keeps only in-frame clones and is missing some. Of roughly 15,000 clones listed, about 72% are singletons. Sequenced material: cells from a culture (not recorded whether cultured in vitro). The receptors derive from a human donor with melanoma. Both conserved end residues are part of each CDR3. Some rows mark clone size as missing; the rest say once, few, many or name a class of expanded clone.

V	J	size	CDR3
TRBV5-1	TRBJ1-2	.	CASANQPGQGSGGYTF
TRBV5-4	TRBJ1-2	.	CASSTLRNRSPNYGYTF
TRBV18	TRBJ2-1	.	CASSPMGLAGDPSSYNEQFF
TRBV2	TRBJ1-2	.	CASRRTGHRYGYTF
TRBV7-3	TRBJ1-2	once	CASSLDSFYGYTF
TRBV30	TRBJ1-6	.	CACARFYNSPLHF
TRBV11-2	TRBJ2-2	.	CASSRTGNGELFF
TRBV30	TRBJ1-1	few	CAWRHGGGRGMNTEAFF
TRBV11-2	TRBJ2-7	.	CASSSILAGGQYEQYF
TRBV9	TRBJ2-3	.	CASSVGGVGGTDTQYF
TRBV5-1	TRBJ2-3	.	CASSLSGAEDTQYF
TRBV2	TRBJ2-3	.	CASSADGGGDTQYF
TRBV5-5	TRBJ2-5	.	CASSFGISSLYF
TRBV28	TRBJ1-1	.	CASSIRQGIMNTEAFF
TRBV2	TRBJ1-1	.	CASSGIRGGEWGDTEAFF
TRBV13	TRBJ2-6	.	CASSRSGANVLTF
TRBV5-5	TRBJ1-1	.	CASSPTYDRRWFTEAFF
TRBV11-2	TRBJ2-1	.	CASSRTSGGVYEQFF
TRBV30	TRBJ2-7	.	CAWSGGQRDGQYF
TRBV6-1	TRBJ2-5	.	CASSLDYQETQYF
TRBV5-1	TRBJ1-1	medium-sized	CASSFGRLGGEAFF
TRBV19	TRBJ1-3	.	CASSILSLSGNTIYF
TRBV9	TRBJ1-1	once	CASSVGIGNTEAFF
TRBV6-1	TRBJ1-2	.	CASSWSGQDYGYTF
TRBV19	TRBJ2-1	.	CASSMGLSYNEQFF
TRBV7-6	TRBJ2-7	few	CASSLEAGGGNEQYF
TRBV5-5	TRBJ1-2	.	CASSFPDPNYGYTF
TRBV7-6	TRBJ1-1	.	CASSLGGVTEAFF
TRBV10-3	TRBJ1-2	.	CAISGQHRDPANYGYTF
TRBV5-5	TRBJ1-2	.	CASSLVTTVGGYTF
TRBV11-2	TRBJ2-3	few	CASSRLTLGQRTDTQYF
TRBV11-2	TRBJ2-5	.	CASSPAGGGETQYF
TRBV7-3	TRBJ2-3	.	CASSSGVLAGRTDTQYF
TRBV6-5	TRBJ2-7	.	CASRIRGEQYF
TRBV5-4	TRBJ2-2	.	CASSNKGTGYAGELFF
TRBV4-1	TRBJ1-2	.	CASSHVIRGRDRSYGYTF
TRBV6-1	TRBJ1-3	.	CASRSAGLPNTIYF
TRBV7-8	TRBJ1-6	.	CASSLRQPNSPLHF
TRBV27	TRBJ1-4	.	CASSPLDSSKQGRLFF
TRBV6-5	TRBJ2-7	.	CASRQTAGLASEQYF
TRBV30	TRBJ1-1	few	CAWKKGGDAFF
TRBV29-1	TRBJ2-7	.	CSVGGQSLPYEQYF
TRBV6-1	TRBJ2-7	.	CASSESGTASYEQYF
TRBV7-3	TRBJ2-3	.	CASSPFSTDTQYF
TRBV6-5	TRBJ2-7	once	CASSSRGGNYEQYF
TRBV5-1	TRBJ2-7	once	CASRPGHLPYEQYF
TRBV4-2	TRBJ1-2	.	CASSPDSNYGYTF
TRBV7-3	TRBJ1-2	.	CASSTLGPILYGYTF
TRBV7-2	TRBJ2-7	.	CASSLVPGGTYEQYF
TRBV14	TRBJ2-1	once	CASSHRGGVPSSEQFF
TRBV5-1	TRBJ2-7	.	CASSLGGGSVYEQYF
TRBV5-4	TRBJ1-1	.	CASSRRQGDTEAFF
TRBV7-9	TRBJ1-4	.	CASSPALNTNEKLFF
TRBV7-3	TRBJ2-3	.	CASSLEGGVSHAQYF
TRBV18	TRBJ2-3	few	CASSPYTGSATQYF
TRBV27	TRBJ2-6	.	CASSLYGGPGMAGANVLTF
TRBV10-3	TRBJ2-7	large	CAISANGMGEQYF
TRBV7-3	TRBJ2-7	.	CASSVGQAYEQYF
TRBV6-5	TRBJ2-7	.	CASGTFNRGYEQYF
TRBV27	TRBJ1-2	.	CASSFSPGQVAGYTF